This entry features one TCR beta chain sequence. The V and J ends lost 1 base and 2 bases, in that order; junction bases with no gene match: 1. The CDR3 length is 16 residues. Germline V gene data show CDR1 as SEHNR and CDR2 as FQNEAQ (reference sequence). These data originate in a study of blood T cell repertoires in COVID-19. Measured with immunoSEQ multiplex PCR; TCRdb has only the in-frame clones, and not every one. There are about 220,000 clones in the sample; 75% to 85% occur only once, and about 4.8% lies in the top ten. The sequence derives from a woman aged 70-85 years with COVID-19, enrolled during active disease. Sequenced: peripheral blood. The chain couples TRBV7-9 to TRBJ2-3, with 12 bases identical to TRBD2. The CDR3 region has the DNA TGTGCCAGCAGCTTAGGGACTAGCGGGGTCACAGATACGCAGTATTTT. Translating gives CASSLGTSGVTDTQYF. Variable domain in full (rest from reference TRBV7-9 and TRBJ2-3): DTGVSQNPRHKITKRGQNVTFRCDPISEHNRLYWYRQTLGQGPEFLTYFQNEAQLEKSRLLSDRFSAERPKGSFSTLEIQRTEQGDSAMYLCASSLGTSGVTDTQYFGPGTRLTVL.